This T cell receptor (beta chain) stems from a study of T-cell memory formation after mild COVID-19. Study as a whole: Largely, the TCR clusters proved donor specific.

TCRdb recomputed calls from the 5' RACE reads with MiXCR, one row per CDR3 protein. The sample includes hundreds of thousands of distinct CDR3 sequences, around a sixth seen only once; the top ten take less than 10%. General study findings and limits: Clones contracting across day 15 to 85 had a balanced CD4/CD8 profile; later expanding clones leaned CD4+. Contracting CD4+ clones sat mainly in CM and EM; CD8+ in EMRA.

As for this clonotype: As yet, its antigen is unknown.

Germline V gene lookup returns CDR1 SGHTA and CDR2 FQGTGA. Trimming pared 5 bases from V and 4 bases from J, leaving 22 bases between. CDR3 length: 17 amino acids. Sequenced material: PBMCs or a T cell subset sorted from them (not recorded which). This receptor was identified in an adult woman who had mild COVID-19 (a few samples of this study predate the infection). Cell type and time point are not known. V usage is TRBV7-3 and J usage is TRBJ2-3; D may correspond to TRBD1 or TRBD2 (5 bases each). CDR3 sequence: CASSRLPGPAGPDTQYF. The CDR3 bases are TGTGCCAGCAGCCGCCTCCCGGGACCAGCCGGTCCAGATACGCAGTATTTT.